The T cell receptor (beta chain) described here comes from a study of CD8 T cells in Susac syndrome. Trimming took 6 bases from V and 0 from J, leaving 11 bases between them. This CDR3 is 14 amino acids long. Germline V gene data show CDR1 as MNHEY and CDR2 as SMNVEV (reference sequence). Negative isolation yielded CD8+ and CD4+ T cells; FACS enriched TEMRA cells. RNA amounts of about 0.5 to 1 ug underwent reverse transcription with random hexamers. MiXCR was run by TCRdb on the immunoSEQ multiplex PCR reads, yielding one entry per CDR3 protein. Among 400,000 or so distinct CDR3 sequences listed, around 83% were seen once.

The chain joins TRBV27 to TRBJ1-1, with a possible D match to TRBD1 (5 bases). Material: CD8+ T cells from PBMCs. This receptor was taken from a human donor with multiple sclerosis. DNA for the CDR3: TGTGCCAGCAGGGAGATAGGGGTGAACACTGAAGCTTTCTTT. Protein product: CASREIGVNTEAFF.